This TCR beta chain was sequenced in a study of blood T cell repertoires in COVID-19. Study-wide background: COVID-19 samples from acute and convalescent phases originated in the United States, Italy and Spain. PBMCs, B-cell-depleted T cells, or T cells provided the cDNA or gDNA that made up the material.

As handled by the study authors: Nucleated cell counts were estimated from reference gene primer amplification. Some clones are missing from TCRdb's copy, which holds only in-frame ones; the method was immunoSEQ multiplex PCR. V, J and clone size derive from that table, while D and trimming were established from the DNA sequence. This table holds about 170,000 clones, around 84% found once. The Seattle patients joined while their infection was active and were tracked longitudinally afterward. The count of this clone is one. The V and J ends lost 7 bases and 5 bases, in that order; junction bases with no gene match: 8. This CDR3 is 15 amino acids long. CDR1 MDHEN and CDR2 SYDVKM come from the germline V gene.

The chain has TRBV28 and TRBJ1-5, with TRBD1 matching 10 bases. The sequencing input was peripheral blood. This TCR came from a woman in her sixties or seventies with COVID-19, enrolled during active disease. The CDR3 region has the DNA TGTGCCAGCAACCCGACAGGGGGCGCCTATCAGCCCCAGCATTTT. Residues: CASNPTGGAYQPQHF.